This T cell receptor (beta chain) was sequenced in a study of OX40 agonist ivuxolimab in advanced cancers. About the study: Checkpoint inhibitors had been given previously to 40% of patients.

The CDR3 contains 15 residues. V trimming: 9 bases; J trimming: 3 bases; junction bases outside the gene matches: 8. Germline lookup yields CDR1 LNHNV and CDR2 YYDKDF (reference sequence). Measured with immunoSEQ multiplex PCR; TCRdb has only the in-frame clones, and not every one. The sample has roughly 20,000 clones, 79% seen once. The rearrangement uses TRBV15 and TRBJ1-2; the match to TRBD1 covers 12 bases. The receptor's source is an adult with an advanced solid tumor such as melanoma, head and neck, liver or kidney cancer. Sequencing used CD4+ or CD8+ T cells sorted from blood, obtained in a trial of the OX40 agonist ivuxolimab. The CDR3 DNA sequence: TGTGCCACAACCGGGACAGGGGGCAGAGACTATGGCTACACCTTC. It yields the protein CATTGTGGRDYGYTF.